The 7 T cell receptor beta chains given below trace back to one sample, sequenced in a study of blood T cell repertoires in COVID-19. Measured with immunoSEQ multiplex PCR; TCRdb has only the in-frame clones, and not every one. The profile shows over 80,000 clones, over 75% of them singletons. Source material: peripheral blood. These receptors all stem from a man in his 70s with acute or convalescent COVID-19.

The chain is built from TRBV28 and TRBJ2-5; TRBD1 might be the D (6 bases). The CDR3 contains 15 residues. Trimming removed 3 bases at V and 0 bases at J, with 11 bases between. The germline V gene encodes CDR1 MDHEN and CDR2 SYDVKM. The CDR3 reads CASSLRQDYQETQYF. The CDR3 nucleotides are TGTGCCAGCAGTTTGCGACAGGACTACCAAGAGACCCAGTACTTC.

CDR3 nucleotides: TGTGCCAGTAGGCCCGGTCGAAGGGGACTAGCGGGAGTTGAGCAGTTCTTC. It specifies CASRPGRRGLAGVEQFF. The chain links TRBV19 to TRBJ2-1; 14 bases match TRBD2. The CDR3 runs to 17 residues. Germline CDR1 is LNHDA and CDR2 is SQIVND (reference sequence). V dropped 6 bases and J dropped 9; count of bases not matched to a gene: 13.

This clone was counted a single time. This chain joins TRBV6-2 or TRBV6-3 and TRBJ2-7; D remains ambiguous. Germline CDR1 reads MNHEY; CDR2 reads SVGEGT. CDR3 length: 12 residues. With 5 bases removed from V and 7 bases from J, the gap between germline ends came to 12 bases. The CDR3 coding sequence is TGTGCCAGCAGTCCGACCTCGCGGGAGCAGTACTTC. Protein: CASSPTSREQYF.

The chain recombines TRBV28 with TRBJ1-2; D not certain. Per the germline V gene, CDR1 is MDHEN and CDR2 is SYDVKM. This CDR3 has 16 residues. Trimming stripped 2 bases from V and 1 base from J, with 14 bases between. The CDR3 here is CASSLGLGQFNYGYTF. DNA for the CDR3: TGTGCCAGCAGTTTAGGTCTTGGGCAATTTAACTATGGCTACACCTTC.

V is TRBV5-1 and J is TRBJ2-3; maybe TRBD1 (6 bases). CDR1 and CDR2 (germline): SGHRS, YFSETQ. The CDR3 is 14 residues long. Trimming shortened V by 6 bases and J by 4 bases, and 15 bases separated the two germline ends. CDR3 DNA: TGCGCCAGCACGACAGGACAGACAGCAGATACGCAGTATTTT. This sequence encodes CASTTGQTADTQYF. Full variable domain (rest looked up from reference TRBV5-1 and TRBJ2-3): KAGVTQTPRYLIKTRGQQVTLSCSPISGHRSVSWYQQTPGQGLQFLFEYFSETQRNKGNFPGRFSGRQFSNSRSEMNVSTLELGDSALYLCASTTGQTADTQYFGPGTRLTVL.

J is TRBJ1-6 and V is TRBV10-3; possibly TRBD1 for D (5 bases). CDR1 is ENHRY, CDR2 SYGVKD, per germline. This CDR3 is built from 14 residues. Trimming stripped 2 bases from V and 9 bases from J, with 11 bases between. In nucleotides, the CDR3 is TGTGCCATCAGTGAGGACAGATCGGGTTCACCCCTCCACTTT. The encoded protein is CAISEDRSGSPLHF.

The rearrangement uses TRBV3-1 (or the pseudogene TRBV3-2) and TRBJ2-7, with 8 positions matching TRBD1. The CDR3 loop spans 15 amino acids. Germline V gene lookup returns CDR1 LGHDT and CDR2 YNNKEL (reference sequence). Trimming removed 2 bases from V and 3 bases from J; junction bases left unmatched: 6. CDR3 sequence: CASSQQGAQLYEQYF. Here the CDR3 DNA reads TGTGCCAGCAGCCAACAGGGGGCCCAACTCTACGAGCAGTACTTC.